This TCR beta chain was identified in a study of cytomegalovirus exposure and HLA in healthy donors. The study's findings and limits: Reports credit the classifier with highly specific, highly sensitive diagnosis of cytomegalovirus status. A later analysis appeared to link common viral pathogens to several of the most significant clusters. Highly shared variants forming one cluster were likely a sequencing artifact.

The length of the CDR3 is 14 residues. CDR1 and CDR2 (germline): LGHNT, FRNRAP. Trimming stripped 5 bases from V and 2 bases from J, with 12 bases between. The PCR used 60 Vbeta and 13 Jbeta primers. The protocol was immunoSEQ multiplex PCR, while the TCRdb copy is restricted to in-frame clones and leaves out a portion. The sample carries roughly 34,000 clones, more than 65% recorded once. As regards this clone: Its antigen is unknown.

The rearrangement uses TRBV12-5 and TRBJ1-1, with D maybe TRBD1 (5 bases). The TCR was taken from a young woman in good health and CMV-seronegative. Sample: PBMCs. The CDR3: CASGPGVGNTEAFF. The DNA of the CDR3 is TGTGCTAGTGGTCCGGGGGTAGGTAACACTGAAGCTTTCTTT.